The clone carrying this T cell receptor beta chain was seen only a few times. This specimen belongs to a study of T cells in Graves' hyperthyroidism and ophthalmopathy. V dropped 7 bases and J dropped 14 bases, with 15 bases sitting between them. The CDR3 covers 11 residues. Germline assignment: CDR1 SNHLY and CDR2 FYNNEI. The investigators amplified TCR beta CDR3 regions from RNA transcripts. With the HTBI primer set, the TCR CDR3 went through a first round of RT-PCR. TCRdb analysed the multiplex PCR reads with MiXCR anew, one entry per CDR3 protein. The sample shows about 640,000 distinct CDR3 sequences, 20% of them seen only once.

Sequenced sample: blood. The chain couples TRBV2 to TRBJ2-4; D remains ambiguous. The source is a man aged 25-45 years with Graves' ophthalmopathy. CDR3 in amino acids: CASKDWGLEYF. The CDR3 DNA sequence: TGTGCCAGCAAAGACTGGGGATTGGAGTACTTC.